These 28 T cell receptor beta chains originate from one sample sequenced in a study of molecular identifiers for immune sequencing clone quantification. TCRdb re-derived calls from the PCR reads in MiXCR, one entry per CDR3 protein. This table has under 650,000 distinct CDR3 sequences, just under 20% appearing once. The sequencing sample was made of naive CD8+ T cells from blood, with Jurkat cell RNA spiked in. Specified subset: FACS-sorted CD8+CD4-CCR7+CD45RA+ naive T cells. The receptors derive from a human donor in good health. Some libraries in this study had Jurkat cell RNA spiked in.

About this clonotype: This could be a read error, since a much larger clone is one nucleotide away. V gene TRBV28 combines with J gene TRBJ2-3; 8 nucleotides match TRBD2. The V and J ends lost 8 bases and 6 bases, in that order; junction bases with no gene match: 16. Germline CDR1 and CDR2: MDHEN and SYDVKM. The CDR3 has 16 residues. In DNA, the CDR3 is TGTGCCAGCGGTGAAGCGGGAGTCCTCCACAACGATACGCAGTATTTT. This sequence encodes CASGEAGVLHNDTQYF.

The table lists this clonotype with a few counts. At one of its ends the junction is not consistent with the germline gene, which may arise from a read error. The V call is TRBV4-2, the J call TRBJ2-7; the match to TRBD2 covers 9 bases. The CDR3 loop spans 15 amino acids. Germline V gives CDR1 LGHNA, CDR2 YNFKEQ. CDR3 in DNA: TGTGCCAGCAGCCAAGTCAGCGGGGGGACCTACGGGCAGTACTTC. Its translation is CASSQVSGGTYGQYF.

This chain uses TRBV11-2 with TRBJ2-7; possibly TRBD1 or TRBD2 for D (6 bases each). Germline V gene lookup returns CDR1 SGHAT and CDR2 FQNNGV. V was trimmed by 3 bases and J by 1 base, leaving 10 bases between them. This CDR3 is built from 14 residues. The CDR3 loop reads CASSFWGASYEQYF. In DNA, the CDR3 is TGTGCCAGCAGCTTCTGGGGGGCGTCCTACGAGCAGTACTTC. The full variable domain, its missing parts supplied by reference TRBV11-2 and TRBJ2-7, is EAGVAQSPRYKIIEKRQSVAFWCNPISGHATLYWYQQILGQGPKLLIQFQNNGVVDDSQLPKDRFSAERLKGVDSTLKIQPAKLEDSAVYLCASSFWGASYEQYFGPGTRLTVT.

At least ten counts were recorded for this clonotype. The chain employs TRBV4-1 and TRBJ2-3; D may be TRBD2 (7 bases). The CDR3 consists of 16 residues. CDR1 is MGHRA and CDR2 is YSYEKL in the germline V gene. The V end was cut by 3 bases, the J end by 4 bases, with 17 bases between. The CDR3, as DNA: TGCGCCAGCAGCCACGAGGGGGGGAGTATCGCAGATACGCAGTATTTT. Residues: CASSHEGGSIADTQYF.

In its sample, this clonotype was seen a few times. The rearrangement joins TRBV5-5 to TRBJ2-2; D ambiguous. The V and J ends lost 4 bases and 3 bases respectively, with 7 bases between them. This CDR3 comprises 13 residues. CDR1 and CDR2 from the germline V gene are SGHKS and YYEKEE (reference sequence). The CDR3 region is CASSMSHTGELFF. In DNA form, the CDR3 reads TGTGCCAGCAGCATGTCGCACACCGGGGAGCTGTTTTTT.

Many counts were recorded for this clonotype. The rearrangement links TRBV7-6 to TRBJ2-1, with 8 bases lining up with TRBD1. CDR3 size: 14 residues. The trim removed 2 bases at V and 10 bases at J, leaving 7 bases unmatched. CDR1 is SGHVS, CDR2 FNYEAQ, per germline. The CDR3 protein is CASSLTGQAGEQFF. CDR3 nucleotides: TGTGCCAGCAGCTTAACGGGACAGGCTGGAGAGCAGTTCTTC. The entire variable domain, with the rest obtained from reference TRBV7-6 and TRBJ2-1, is as follows: GAGVSQSPRYKVTKRGQDVALRCDPISGHVSLYWYRQALGQGPEFLTYFNYEAQQDKSGLPNDRFSAERPEGSISTLTIQRTEQRDSAMYRCASSLTGQAGEQFFGPGTRLTVL.

This clonotype has just a few counts. The chain recombines TRBV6-2 or TRBV6-3 with TRBJ2-1, with D maybe TRBD2 (6 bases). The CDR3 covers 16 residues. CDR1 MNHEY and CDR2 SVGEGT come from the germline V gene. Trimming cost V 4 bases and J 2 bases, with 15 bases left between them. For the CDR3, the DNA is TGTGCCAGCAGTTGGGGGGAGCCCAGAACCTACAATGAGCAGTTCTTC. Residues: CASSWGEPRTYNEQFF.

This clonotype was found many times. The rearrangement links TRBV7-9 to TRBJ2-3; 9 nucleotides agree with TRBD2. V shed 3 bases and J 1 base; nucleotides not matched to a gene: 2. The germline V gene has CDR1 SEHNR and CDR2 FQNEAQ (reference sequence). CDR3 length equals 15 residues. The CDR3 spells CASSFSGGRTDTQYF. The CDR3 DNA follows: TGTGCCAGCAGCTTTAGCGGGGGACGCACAGATACGCAGTATTTT.

This clonotype has a count of ten or more. V gene TRBV4-3 combines with J gene TRBJ1-1; D remains unclear. V was clipped by 0 bases and J by 1 base, with 6 bases between them. CDR1 and CDR2 (germline): LGHNA, YSLEER. The CDR3 has 14 amino acids. CDR3 region: CASSQDYPNTEAFF. The CDR3 bases are TGCGCCAGCAGCCAAGATTACCCGAACACTGAAGCTTTCTTT.

This clonotype was seen repeatedly, ten times or more. The chain couples TRBV23-1 to TRBJ2-5; 8 bases line up with TRBD1. TRBV23-1 is identified as an open reading frame with a role that is uncertain. Trimming took 3 bases from V and 0 from J; bases not matched to a gene: 12. This CDR3 contains 18 residues. The CDR3 protein is CASSHKAPTGEYQETQYF. The DNA of the CDR3 is TGCGCCAGCAGTCATAAAGCTCCGACAGGGGAGTACCAAGAGACCCAGTACTTC.

This clonotype occurred many times. The rearrangement uses TRBV6-1 and TRBJ2-5; D perhaps matches TRBD1 (5 bases). Per germline, CDR1 MNHNS and CDR2 SASEGT. Trimming removed 6 bases from V and 9 bases from J, with 11 bases in between. This CDR3 is built from 11 residues. CDR3 bases: TGTGCCAGCAGCACAGGACATCCCCAGTACTTC. Amino acid sequence: CASSTGHPQYF.

Remarks on this clonotype: At one of its ends the junction is not consistent with the germline gene, which may arise from a read error. The CDR3 loop is CANSKSSPVAGNTIYF. The CDR3 DNA reads as TGCGCCAACAGTAAGTCCTCCCCTGTGGCTGGAAACACCATATATTTT. J is TRBJ1-3 and V is TRBV10-2; D is uncertain. The CDR3 runs 16 residues. Germline V gene lookup returns CDR1 WSHSY and CDR2 SAAADI.

This clonotype was counted between two and nine times. V is TRBV7-9 and J is TRBJ2-6; no reliable D call. The V gene's germline CDR1 is SEHNR and CDR2 FQNEAQ (reference sequence). The CDR3 is made up of 16 amino acids. With 3 bases removed from V and 1 base from J, the gap between germline ends came to 10 bases. CDR3 in DNA: TGTGCCAGCAGCTTGATGAGCCTTTCTGGGGCCAACGTCCTGACTTTC. This codes for CASSLMSLSGANVLTF. Full variable domain (outside the CDR3, taken from reference TRBV7-9 and TRBJ2-6): DTGVSQNPRHKITKRGQNVTFRCDPISEHNRLYWYRQTLGQGPEFLTYFQNEAQLEKSRLLSDRFSAERPKGSFSTLEIQRTEQGDSAMYLCASSLMSLSGANVLTFGAGSRLTVL.

This clonotype has a count of ten or more. This chain connects TRBV20-1 to TRBJ2-7; weak D call: TRBD2 (6 bases). CDR3 size: 12 residues. Between the trimmed V and J ends, which lost 3 bases and 6 bases, there was a span of 12 bases. The V gene's germline CDR1 is DFQATT and CDR2 SNEGSKA (reference sequence). The CDR3 DNA sequence: TGCAGTGCTAGGGGGGGTTTAGGCGAGCAGTACTTC. Protein: CSARGGLGEQYF.

V gene TRBV19 combines with J gene TRBJ2-2, with D unclear. Germline V lookup: CDR1 LNHDA, CDR2 SQIVND (reference sequence). V was pared by 6 bases and J by 4 bases, with 12 bases between. CDR3 length: 14 residues. DNA for the CDR3: TGTGCCAGTAGGGAGTTCGGCCCCACCGGGGAGCTGTTTTTT. Its translation: CASREFGPTGELFF.

With regard to this clonotype: This may stem from a read error, because a much larger clone lies one nucleotide away. The CDR3 DNA reads as TGCGCCAGCAGCGCACTAGCGGGGAACAATGAGCAGTTCTTC. Protein sequence: CASSALAGNNEQFF. The genes are TRBV5-1 and TRBJ2-1, with 10 bases that match TRBD2. This CDR3 has 14 amino acids. The germline V gene encodes CDR1 SGHRS and CDR2 YFSETQ. V shed 4 bases, J shed 5 bases, and the junction held 3 bases outside the gene matches.

Remarks on this clonotype: A read error may explain this, as a much larger clone is one base away. The chain couples TRBV2 to TRBJ2-5; TRBD2 matches 7 bases. This CDR3 is built from 13 residues. CDR1 is SNHLY, CDR2 FYNNEI, per germline. Trimming removed 8 bases from V and 6 bases from J; junction bases left unmatched: 9. CDR3 residues: CASFDGGKQTQYF. CDR3 in DNA: TGTGCCAGCTTTGACGGGGGGAAGCAGACCCAGTACTTC.

This clonotype occurred a few times. The chain employs TRBV27 and TRBJ2-3, with D possibly TRBD2 on 6 matching bases. The germline gives CDR1 MNHEY, CDR2 SMNVEV (reference sequence). CDR3 length equals 16 residues. Trimming cost V 1 base and J 1 base, with 12 bases left between them. The CDR3 DNA is TGTGCCAGCAGTTTATATAGCGGTTGGGGCACAGATACGCAGTATTTT. Translation: CASSLYSGWGTDTQYF.

This chain connects TRBV6-5 to TRBJ2-1; 9 positions agree with TRBD1. Germline CDR1 MNHEY, CDR2 SVGAGI. This CDR3 comprises 15 residues. The V gene end was trimmed by 6 bases and the J gene end by 2 bases; junction bases not matched to a gene: 5. The CDR3 is CASRLGTGTYNEQFF. Written as DNA, the CDR3 is TGTGCCAGCAGACTCGGGACAGGGACCTACAATGAGCAGTTCTTC.

About this clonotype: One base away lies a much larger clone, so this may be a sequencing read error. CDR3 protein: CASSLHFSANTEAFF. Here the CDR3 DNA reads TGTGCCAGCAGTTTACACTTTTCTGCGAACACTGAAGCTTTCTTT. The chain combines TRBV27 with TRBJ1-1; the D is unclear. CDR1 is MNHEY, CDR2 SMNVEV, per germline (reference sequence). V shed 2 bases and J shed 1 base, with 11 bases lying between them. The CDR3 length is 15 residues.

The rearrangement uses TRBV4-3 and TRBJ2-5, with 10 bases aligning to TRBD2. The germline CDR1 and CDR2 sequences are LGHNA and YSLEER. The CDR3 runs 16 residues. V was pared by 0 bases and J by 5 bases, with 6 bases of the junction left unmatched. The CDR3 DNA sequence: TGCGCCAGCAGCCAAGATCTAGCGGGAGCCTGGGAGACCCAGTACTTC. This codes for CASSQDLAGAWETQYF.

A few counts support this clonotype. The junction differs from germline at one of its ends, possibly a read error. The V and J genes are TRBV5-3 and TRBJ1-2; D is unresolved. TRBV5-3 is recorded as an ORF, its role being uncertain. This CDR3 region has 14 residues. CDR3 loop: CASSLDHFNYGYTF. Written as DNA, the CDR3 is TGTGCCAGCAGCTTGGATCACTTTAACTATGGCTACACCTTC.

This clonotype was counted between two and nine times. The CDR3 coding sequence is TGTGCCAGTAGTATAACCGGAGGGGCAGATACGCAGTATTTT. Encoded protein: CASSITGGADTQYF. V and J are TRBV19 and TRBJ2-3; D perhaps matches TRBD2 (6 bases). CDR3 size: 14 residues. V dropped 2 bases and J dropped 4 bases, with 10 bases sitting between them. CDR1 is LNHDA and CDR2 is SQIVND in the germline V gene (reference sequence).

The chain employs TRBV2 and TRBJ2-7; 10 positions agree with TRBD2. The CDR3 runs 14 residues. Germline-derived CDR1 and CDR2 are SNHLY and FYNNEI. Germline trimming cut 10 bases from V and 4 bases from J; bases unmatched to any gene: 10. CDR3 region: CATKGASGGYEQYF. The CDR3 coding sequence is TGTGCCACGAAGGGGGCTAGCGGGGGTTACGAGCAGTACTTC. Looking up the rest from reference TRBV2 and TRBJ2-7 gives the full variable domain: EPEVTQTPSHQVTQMGQEVILRCVPISNHLYFYWYRQILGQKVEFLVSFYNNEISEKSEIFDDQFSVERPDGSNFTLKIRSTKLEDSAMYFCATKGASGGYEQYFGPGTRLTVT.

This rearrangement joins TRBV7-9 to TRBJ2-7, with 11 nucleotides matching TRBD2. The CDR3 sequence is 16 residues long. V was pared by 2 bases and J by 0 bases, with 3 bases of the junction left unmatched. In germline, CDR1 is SEHNR, CDR2 FQNEAQ (reference sequence). The CDR3 coding sequence is TGTGCCAGCAGCTTAAATCTAGCGGGAGGCTCCTACGAGCAGTACTTC. This sequence encodes CASSLNLAGGSYEQYF.

At least ten counts were recorded for this clonotype. The rearrangement links TRBV5-8 to TRBJ1-2; D perhaps matches TRBD1 (5 bases). V gave up 0 bases and J gave up 6 bases, with 9 bases separating them. The CDR3 extends over 13 amino acids. The germline V gene has CDR1 SGHTS and CDR2 YDEGEE. The CDR3 here is CASSLGGENGYTF. The CDR3 coding sequence is TGTGCCAGCAGCTTGGGAGGGGAAAATGGCTACACCTTC.

This clonotype was counted at least ten times. The chain couples TRBV3-1 to TRBJ1-2; D gene unclear. The CDR3 runs 16 residues. Germline-derived CDR1 and CDR2 are LGHDT and YNNKEL (reference sequence). Trimming pared 1 base from V and 6 bases from J, leaving 18 bases between. The CDR3 region is CASSQAPGVHMDGYTF. As DNA, the CDR3 is TGTGCCAGCAGCCAAGCTCCTGGAGTCCACATGGATGGCTACACCTTC.

Comments on this clonotype: This may be a read error: a much more frequent sequence differs by one nucleotide. V is TRBV5-1 and J is TRBJ2-3; D call uncertain. Germline assignment: CDR1 SGHRS and CDR2 YFSETQ. Between the trimmed V and J ends, which lost 5 bases and 6 bases, there was a span of 22 bases. The CDR3 has 16 amino acids. This chain's CDR3 is CASSHGSTPAADTQYF. CDR3 nucleotides: TGCGCCAGCAGTCATGGCTCCACCCCCGCGGCGGATACGCAGTATTTT.